This T cell receptor (beta chain) was documented in a study of T-cell reconstitution after alpha-beta-depleted transplantation in children. Germline-derived CDR1 and CDR2 are LNHDA and SQIVND (reference sequence). Trimming left V 6 bases short and J 15 bases short, with 20 bases between. This CDR3 spans 13 amino acids. TCRbeta library preparation incorporated unique molecular identifiers. From the PCR reads, TCRdb called clonotypes with MiXCR, one entry per CDR3 protein. Of 700,000 to 950,000 distinct CDR3 sequences listed, about 15% are singletons. This specimen was PBMCs, mostly from graft donor cells, taken 360 days after TCRalphabeta/CD19-depleted stem cell transplant. The V gene is TRBV19, the J gene TRBJ2-2; D gene ambiguous. This TCR came from a male patient younger than 18 who had a stem cell transplant for acute lymphoblastic leukemia, so the T cells may come from the graft donor. The chain's CDR3 is CASSPSRVLGMFF. CDR3 nucleotides: TGTGCCAGTAGCCCGTCCCGGGTCCTAGGGATGTTTTTT. Full variable domain (rest looked up from reference TRBV19 and TRBJ2-2): DGGITQSPKYLFRKEGQNVTLSCEQNLNHDAMYWYRQDPGQGLRLIYYSQIVNDFQKGDIAEGYSVSREKKESFPLTVTSAQKNPTAFYLCASSPSRVLGMFFGEGSRLTVL.